Listed below are T cell receptor beta chains from one sample, sequenced in a study of T cells in Graves' hyperthyroidism and ophthalmopathy. TCRdb re-called the multiplex PCR reads through MiXCR, storing one row per CDR3 protein. The data show hundreds of thousands of distinct CDR3 sequences, around 13% seen once. The sequenced sample consisted of blood. These receptors all stem from a woman aged 30 to 39 with Graves' hyperthyroidism. Each CDR3 is given without its conserved first and last residue. Fields, in order: J gene, V gene, CDR3 protein.

TRBJ2-5 | TRBV9 | ASSVGGIQETQY
TRBJ1-2 | TRBV11-2 | ASNGQGYGYT
TRBJ2-7 | TRBV4-2 | ASSQELRGAYEQY
TRBJ2-3 | TRBV29-1 | SAGLVPDGREKVKDTQY
TRBJ2-1 | TRBV20-1 | SARSSGRASYNEQF
TRBJ1-1 | TRBV28 | ASSSFTTEAF
TRBJ2-7 | TRBV2 | ASSRDRGAVEQY
TRBJ2-3 | TRBV20-1 | SAQRGGRVYTDTQY
TRBJ2-2 | TRBV12-3/TRBV12-4 | ASIHGTADTGELF
TRBJ2-1 | TRBV11-2 | ASSLVRDRAYNEQF
TRBJ1-5 | TRBV28 | ASSPLLRQGARQPQH
TRBJ2-1 | TRBV5-1 | ASSLGALEQF
TRBJ1-5 | TRBV7-8 | ASSFRESNQPQH
TRBJ2-3 | TRBV28 | ASSSLSSGVDTQY
TRBJ2-7 | TRBV30 | ALQGSYEQY
TRBJ2-2 | TRBV7-2 | ASRLAGHTNTGELF
TRBJ1-1 | TRBV6-5 | ASSYAGAAAF
TRBJ2-7 | TRBV4-3 | ASSQEVAVFYEQY
TRBJ1-2 | TRBV2 | ASSQEGQGGGYT
TRBJ2-5 | TRBV7-2 | ASGVDGSSETQY
TRBJ2-3 | TRBV5-1 | ASSLELDTQY
TRBJ2-1 | TRBV11-3 | ASSLEGTTEQF
TRBJ2-1 | TRBV12-3/TRBV12-4 | ASSFRAGVRNEQF
TRBJ2-1 | TRBV12-3/TRBV12-4 | ASSLWTDYNEQF
TRBJ2-1 | TRBV7-9 | ASSPRDLSYNEQF
TRBJ2-2 | TRBV2 | ASKPDQTGELF
TRBJ2-2 | TRBV20-1 | SAQGSPGSGELF
TRBJ2-3 | TRBV7-2 | ASSSPGHISDTQY
TRBJ2-1 | TRBV11-2 | ASSTRGSSSAEQF
TRBJ1-2 | TRBV7-9 | ASSRGAGRYT
TRBJ1-1 | TRBV20-1 | SARWGEGTEAF
TRBJ2-1 | TRBV11-1 | ASNLAWGHNEQF
TRBJ2-4 | TRBV7-8 | ASSPGLAGVAKNIQY
TRBJ1-4 | TRBV2 | ASSRLSGRGIKEKLF
TRBJ1-5 | TRBV12-3/TRBV12-4 | ASSLGFQFNQPQH
TRBJ2-1 | TRBV7-9 | ASSWGLAGSSYNEQF
TRBJ1-2 | TRBV28 | ASRILPYGYT
TRBJ1-5 | TRBV6-1 | ASSEGPGGFNQPQH
TRBJ1-5 | TRBV9 | ASSPHAVGDQPQH
TRBJ2-7 | TRBV28 | ASSYQDSSYEQY
TRBJ2-2 | TRBV27 | ASSLSMNTGELF
TRBJ2-2 | TRBV7-2 | ASSSPSGRPAGTGELF
TRBJ1-5 | TRBV28 | ASSHAGPDRVNQPQH
TRBJ1-4 | TRBV12-3/TRBV12-4 | ASSLYTGTGGINEKLF
TRBJ2-5 | TRBV20-1 | SASGTGTTQY
TRBJ2-1 | TRBV7-9 | ASSFNLQGPNEQF
TRBJ2-3 | TRBV7-9 | ASSFERDTQY
TRBJ1-3 | TRBV29-1 | SVSRGLSGNTIY
TRBJ2-5 | TRBV12-3/TRBV12-4 | ASSLRDRGLAGRETQY
TRBJ1-2 | TRBV6-1 | ASSLSQGTRYGYT
TRBJ2-3 | TRBV6-2/TRBV6-3 | ASSPERGFTDTQY
TRBJ2-3 | TRBV29-1 | SVDGRATDTQY
TRBJ1-2 | TRBV2 | ATIQGKSGYT
TRBJ2-5 | TRBV28 | ASSFEETQY
TRBJ2-3 | TRBV27 | ASSLLGTDTQY
TRBJ1-1 | TRBV28 | ASRALVGAF
TRBJ2-2 | TRBV2 | ASTPRVGELF
TRBJ2-7 | TRBV28 | ASSKTGRLGEQY